These T cell receptor beta chains were read from a single sample in a study of blood T cell repertoires in COVID-19. Here immunoSEQ multiplex PCR was the method, and the copy in TCRdb shows in-frame clones only, minus some. Of some 150,000 clones listed, about nine tenths are singletons. The sequenced sample was PBMCs or T cells enriched from blood (not recorded which). The receptor source for this set is a man aged 50 to 60 who had recovered from COVID-19. The CDR3 runs from the conserved cysteine through the conserved F or W. Each record gives: V gene, D gene, clone size, J gene, CDR3 protein, CDR3 DNA. A D gene is named only where the DNA matches it firmly. The listing skips clone size in some rows; elsewhere it reads once, few, many or a size class.

>TRBV2|.|.|TRBJ1-5
CASRETNNQPQHF
TGTGCCAGTCGCGAGACAAACAATCAGCCCCAGCATTTT
>TRBV5-1|TRBD1|once|TRBJ1-1
CASSPETGEAFF
TGCGCCAGCAGCCCGGAGACAGGGGAGGCTTTCTTT
>TRBV18|.|.|TRBJ2-2
CASSPRTAPLFSNTGELFF
TGTGCCAGCTCACCACGGACAGCCCCCTTATTTTCGAACACCGGGGAGCTGTTTTTT
>TRBV30|TRBD1|.|TRBJ1-2
CAWTETGGDYGYTF
TGTGCCTGGACGGAGACAGGGGGGGACTATGGCTACACCTTC
>TRBV19|.|once|TRBJ1-2
CASSQARYGYTF
TGTGCCAGTAGTCAGGCGCGCTATGGCTACACCTTC
>TRBV28|.|.|TRBJ1-5
CASSFGVRGNQPQHF
TGTGCCAGCAGTTTCGGTGTCAGGGGTAATCAGCCCCAGCATTTT
>TRBV6-5|.|once|TRBJ1-2
CASSSLSYGYTF
TGTGCCAGCAGCTCCCTGAGCTATGGCTACACCTTC
>TRBV3-1/TRBV3-2|TRBD1|once|TRBJ1-3
CASSHSTGAGNTIYF
TGTGCCAGCAGCCACTCCACAGGGGCGGGAAACACCATATATTTT
>TRBV4-1|TRBD2|once|TRBJ2-5
CASSRGGTSGSQETQYF
TGCGCCAGCAGCCGAGGGGGGACTAGCGGGAGTCAAGAGACCCAGTACTTC
>TRBV4-3|.|.|TRBJ2-7
CASSQGWQGPPYEQYF
TGCGCCAGCAGCCAAGGGTGGCAGGGGCCCCCCTACGAGCAGTACTTC
>TRBV28|.|.|TRBJ1-5
CASRGSEGPYSNQPQHF
TGTGCCAGCAGGGGGTCAGAGGGCCCTTATAGCAATCAGCCCCAGCATTTT
>TRBV6-5|.|.|TRBJ1-2
CASSYSGASGYTF
TGTGCCAGCAGTTACTCGGGGGCAAGTGGCTACACCTTC
>TRBV3-1/TRBV3-2|.|few|TRBJ1-3
CASSQDLGRAKSGNTIYF
TGTGCCAGCAGCCAAGATCTTGGGAGGGCGAAGTCTGGAAACACCATATATTTT
>TRBV27|TRBD2|.|TRBJ2-7
CASARGLAGAEEQYF
TGTGCCAGCGCAAGGGGTCTAGCGGGAGCGGAAGAGCAGTACTTC
>TRBV5-8|TRBD1|.|TRBJ2-3
CASRSGTGVFTDTQYF
TGTGCCAGCAGGTCCGGGACAGGGGTTTTCACAGATACGCAGTATTTT
>TRBV6-5|TRBD1|.|TRBJ1-6
CASSRQGTFNSPLHF
TGTGCCAGCAGTCGACAGGGTACGTTTAATTCACCCCTCCACTTT
>TRBV6-5|TRBD1|.|TRBJ1-2
CASSYGGTGLGYTF
TGTGCCAGCAGTTACGGGGGGACAGGGCTTGGCTACACCTTC
>TRBV12-2|.|.|TRBJ2-1
CASRLVGGPSSYNEQFF
TGTGCAAGTCGCTTAGTTGGCGGCCCTAGCTCCTACAATGAGCAGTTCTTC
>TRBV25-1|TRBD1|.|TRBJ2-3
CASSLGRGFADTQYF
TGTGCCAGTTCCTTGGGCAGGGGGTTTGCAGATACGCAGTATTTT
>TRBV29-1|.|.|TRBJ2-5
CSVEVTSTQEVQYF
TGCAGCGTTGAAGTAACGTCTACCCAGGAGGTCCAGTACTTC
>TRBV30|.|.|TRBJ1-4
CAWDRALLGEKLFF
TGTGCCTGGGACCGGGCCCTACTAGGAGAAAAACTGTTTTTT
>TRBV5-1|.|.|TRBJ2-3
CASSQRWGTDTQYF
TGCGCCAGCAGCCAGCGGTGGGGCACAGATACGCAGTATTTT
>TRBV4-3|.|.|TRBJ1-2
CASSQFSRGQLANYGYTF
TGCGCCAGCAGCCAATTCTCACGAGGACAGCTAGCTAACTATGGCTACACCTTC
>TRBV19|TRBD2|.|TRBJ2-2
CASSIVASGIGELFF
TGTGCCAGTAGTATTGTGGCTAGCGGCATCGGGGAGCTGTTTTTT
>TRBV5-1|.|.|TRBJ2-1
CASSLVTDNEQFF
TGCGCCAGCAGCTTGGTAACTGATAATGAGCAGTTCTTC
>TRBV28|TRBD2|.|TRBJ2-2
CASSSSGRGKPGELFF
TGTGCCAGCAGTTCTAGCGGGAGAGGAAAGCCCGGGGAGCTGTTTTTT
>TRBV11-2|.|.|TRBJ2-7
CASSAVRVSYEQYF
TGTGCCAGCAGCGCCGTGCGGGTGTCCTACGAGCAGTACTTC
>TRBV6-5|TRBD1|.|TRBJ1-6
CASSRRQGEGSPLHF
TGTGCCAGCAGCCGTAGACAGGGCGAGGGCTCACCCCTCCACTTT
>TRBV19|.|few|TRBJ1-3
CASSSTDSGNTIYF
TGTGCCAGTAGTTCGACAGACTCTGGAAACACCATATATTTT
>TRBV19|TRBD1|once|TRBJ2-1
CAREGQGGYNEQFF
TGTGCCAGAGAGGGACAGGGTGGGTACAATGAGCAGTTCTTC
>TRBV2|TRBD1|.|TRBJ1-6
CASKWQGVNSPLHF
TGTGCCAGCAAGTGGCAGGGGGTTAATTCACCCCTCCACTTT
>TRBV28|.|.|TRBJ1-3
CASSDGTFTSGNTIYF
TGTGCCAGCAGTGATGGGACTTTCACCTCTGGAAACACCATATATTTT
>TRBV14|.|.|TRBJ2-7
CASSQGSQVSEQYF
TGTGCCAGCAGCCAAGGGTCCCAGGTGAGCGAGCAGTACTTC
>TRBV21-1|.|few|TRBJ2-7
CASSAGIGTSESYEQYF
TGTGCCAGCAGCGCAGGAATAGGGACTAGCGAGTCTTACGAGCAGTACTTC
>TRBV27|.|.|TRBJ2-7
CASRLAGGNYEQYF
TGTGCCAGCAGGCTAGCTGGGGGGAACTACGAGCAGTACTTC
>TRBV10-2|.|once|TRBJ1-1
CASSQKLNTEAFF
TGCGCCAGCAGTCAAAAATTGAACACTGAAGCTTTCTTT
>TRBV18|.|.|TRBJ1-4
CASSLRTENEKLFF
TGTGCCAGCTCACTCCGGACAGAAAATGAAAAACTGTTTTTT
>TRBV2|.|.|TRBJ1-1
CASSPRGRGSTEAFF
TGTGCCAGCAGCCCCCGAGGGAGGGGGAGCACTGAAGCTTTCTTT
>TRBV7-8|.|.|TRBJ1-1
CASSYSRGWTEAFF
TGTGCCAGCAGTTATAGCAGGGGCTGGACTGAAGCTTTCTTT
>TRBV7-2|.|few|TRBJ2-7
CASSLGGSGLYEQYF
TGTGCCAGCAGCTTAGGTGGTAGCGGACTATACGAGCAGTACTTC
>TRBV25-1|.|.|TRBJ1-1
CASSDPGLRGTEAFF
TGTGCCAGCAGTGATCCGGGCCTAAGGGGCACTGAAGCTTTCTTT
>TRBV12-3/TRBV12-4|TRBD1|.|TRBJ1-2
CASTLTGGSGYTF
TGTGCCAGCACCCTGACAGGGGGCAGTGGCTACACCTTC